A selection of T cell receptor beta chains follows, all from one sample in a study of beta chain features in type 1 diabetes. Repertoires were generated with immunoSEQ multiplex PCR, while TCRdb's copy carries only in-frame clones and drops some. The profile shows around 320,000 clones, 12% to 15% of them singletons. Sequenced input: central memory CD4+ T cells from blood. These receptors originate from a man aged 25 to 45 in good health. The CDR3 runs from the conserved cysteine through the conserved F or W. Each record gives: D gene, V gene, J gene, CDR3 length, clone size, CDR3 DNA, CDR3 protein. A D gene is named only where the DNA matches it firmly. Where a row states a size, it is once, few, many or the class of an expanded clone; other rows omit it.

-	TRBV27	TRBJ2-1	12	few	TGTGCCAGCAGTTTCCCGGACGGAAAGCAGTTCTTC	CASSFPDGKQFF
-	TRBV4-3	TRBJ1-4	13	-	TGCGCCAGCAGCCGAGGGATTAATGAAAAACTGTTTTTT	CASSRGINEKLFF
TRBD2	TRBV5-6	TRBJ2-3	19	few	TGTGCCAGCAGCTTGACGACTAGCGGGGGGGCTTGGGGCACAGATACGCAGTATTTT	CASSLTTSGGAWGTDTQYF
-	TRBV30	TRBJ2-2	12	few	TGTGCCTGGAAGAAGAACACCGGGGAGCTGTTTTTT	CAWKKNTGELFF
-	TRBV7-2	TRBJ2-7	13	few	TGTGCCAGCAGCTCCCGGGGGCCCTACGAGCAGTACTTC	CASSSRGPYEQYF
-	TRBV18	TRBJ2-3	13	-	TGTGCCAGCTCATTGGAGACCAGGGATACGCAGTATTTT	CASSLETRDTQYF
TRBD1	TRBV10-3	TRBJ1-1	15	-	TGTGCCATCAGTGATTTCGGACAGGTGAACACTGAAGCTTTCTTT	CAISDFGQVNTEAFF
-	TRBV7-3	TRBJ2-1	15	few	TGTGCCAGCAGCCAAGGGGTGGTTAACTACAATGAGCAGTTCTTC	CASSQGVVNYNEQFF
-	TRBV2	TRBJ2-2	13	many	TGTGCCAGCAGTGTTGGGGCCGAAGGACGACGGTTTTTT	CASSVGAEGRRFF
TRBD2	TRBV9	TRBJ2-2	16	many	TGTGCCAGCAGCGAGCTAGCGGGAGGGTACACCGGGGAGCTGTTTTTT	CASSELAGGYTGELFF
-	TRBV5-8	TRBJ1-1	14	-	TGTGCCAGCAGAGCTAGGGGCGTGGGGACTGAAGCTTTCTTT	CASRARGVGTEAFF
-	TRBV6-1	TRBJ1-2	13	few	TGTGCCAGCAGTGGCCCAGGGTTCTATGGCTACACCTTC	CASSGPGFYGYTF
TRBD1	TRBV30	TRBJ2-2	15	few	TGTGCCTGGAGTGTACAGGGGGTATATGTCGGGGAGCTGTTTTTT	CAWSVQGVYVGELFF
-	TRBV5-6	TRBJ1-1	12	-	TGTGCCAGCAGCTTAAACCGGCGAATATCTTTCTTT	CASSLNRRISFF
TRBD2	TRBV4-3	TRBJ2-5	17	few	TGCGCCAGCAGCCAAGACGGGGGACTAGCGGCGCAAGAGACCCAGTACTTC	CASSQDGGLAAQETQYF
TRBD1	TRBV18	TRBJ1-1	15	many	TGTGCCAGCTCAGGCGACAGGGGTGTGAACACTGAAGCTTTCTTT	CASSGDRGVNTEAFF
-	TRBV5-5	TRBJ2-5	13	-	TGTGCCAGCAGCTCGGATCGGGGGGAGACCCAGTACTTC	CASSSDRGETQYF
-	TRBV30	TRBJ2-4	15	few	TGTGCCTGGAGTGTAGAGGGTGGAGCCAAAAACATTCAGTACTTC	CAWSVEGGAKNIQYF
-	TRBV28	TRBJ2-2	14	few	TGTGCCAGCAGAATTACGGGGAACACCGGGGAGCTGTTTTTT	CASRITGNTGELFF
-	TRBV5-4	TRBJ2-3	15	-	TGTGCCAGCAGCTTAGACCTAGCGAGCACAGATACGCAGTATTTT	CASSLDLASTDTQYF
TRBD1	TRBV7-2	TRBJ1-3	15	few	TGTGCCAGCAGCCGTCCGACAGGGACTGGAAACACCATATATTTT	CASSRPTGTGNTIYF
-	TRBV29-1	TRBJ1-1	13	-	TGCAGCGTTGTGGGGGAGATGAACACTGAAGCTTTCTTT	CSVVGEMNTEAFF
TRBD1	TRBV7-2	TRBJ1-2	12	-	TGTGCCAGCAGCTTCGACAGGGTTGGCTACACCTTC	CASSFDRVGYTF
-	TRBV4-3	TRBJ1-4	15	few	TGCGCCAGCAGCAAACAGGGAGTAGGGGATGAAAAACTGTTTTTT	CASSKQGVGDEKLFF
TRBD2	TRBV7-7	TRBJ2-3	12	-	TGCGCCAGCAGCCCGAGCGGGACTACGCAGTATTTT	CASSPSGTTQYF
-	TRBV7-9	TRBJ2-7	13	-	TGTGCCAGCAGCTTCCAAGTCCAGCACGAGCAGTACTTC	CASSFQVQHEQYF
-	TRBV13	TRBJ2-5	14	few	TGTGCCAGCAGCTTAAGAGGGGAATTAGAGACCCAGTACTTC	CASSLRGELETQYF
-	TRBV19	TRBJ2-3	15	many	TGTGCCAGTAGTATCGGGGGATTACTCACAGATACGCAGTATTTT	CASSIGGLLTDTQYF
-	TRBV7-2	TRBJ2-5	12	-	TGTGCCAGCAGCCCGGTGAGGGAGACCCAGTACTTC	CASSPVRETQYF
TRBD2	TRBV9	TRBJ2-1	19	-	TGTGCCAGCAGCGGCAATCCTAGCGGGGGCTTTAGCTCCTACAATGAGCAGTTCTTC	CASSGNPSGGFSSYNEQFF
-	TRBV4-1	TRBJ1-6	14	-	TGCGCCAGCAGCCAAGACCGGTTTCTTTCACCCCTCCACTTT	CASSQDRFLSPLHF
TRBD1	TRBV5-4	TRBJ2-1	15	few	TGTGCCAGCAGCTTGGAACAGGGGCCTCAAAATGAGCAGTTCTTC	CASSLEQGPQNEQFF
TRBD1	TRBV19	TRBJ2-2	14	-	TGTGCCAGTGGAAACAGGGGATCCACCGGGGAGCTGTTTTTT	CASGNRGSTGELFF
TRBD1	TRBV4-3	TRBJ2-5	15	-	TGCGCCAGCAGCCAAGATAGGGGGACAGGGGAGACCCAGTACTTC	CASSQDRGTGETQYF
-	TRBV18	TRBJ1-4	14	-	TGTGCCAGCTCTCCACAGGCAACTAATGAAAAACTGTTTTTT	CASSPQATNEKLFF
-	TRBV7-2	TRBJ2-3	12	-	TGTGCCAGCAGCCGCGATACCAATACGCAGTATTTT	CASSRDTNTQYF
-	TRBV7-2	TRBJ2-5	14	few	TGTGCCAGCAGACTGGGAGGGGGCCCTGGGACCCAGTACTTC	CASRLGGGPGTQYF
TRBD1	TRBV12-5	TRBJ2-2	14	-	TGTGCTAGCGTGCCGGGACAGTACACCGGGGAGCTGTTTTTT	CASVPGQYTGELFF